A selection of T cell receptor beta chains follows, all from one sample in a study of OX40 agonist ivuxolimab in advanced cancers. The protocol was immunoSEQ multiplex PCR, while the TCRdb copy is restricted to in-frame clones and leaves out a portion. The sample includes about 100,000 clones, approximately 89% of them seen just once. The source material was CD4+ or CD8+ T cells sorted from blood, sampled in a trial of the OX40 agonist ivuxolimab. The origin of the receptors is an adult with an advanced solid tumor such as melanoma, head and neck, liver or kidney cancer. Each CDR3 is given with its conserved first and last residue. The D gene is left open where the match is weak. Rows give clone size only sometimes, using once, few, many, or a class for an expanded clone.

TRBV6-6,TRBJ2-7,TRBD2,once,CASRGTTTEQYF,TGTGCCAGCAGAGGGACTACCACCGAGCAGTACTTC
TRBV19,TRBJ2-5,-,-,CASSFGGRETQYF,TGTGCCAGTAGTTTCGGGGGCCGGGAGACCCAGTACTTC
TRBV5-4,TRBJ2-5,-,-,CASNRGAGTSKETQYF,TGTGCCAGCAATAGGGGGGCGGGAACCTCAAAAGAGACCCAGTACTTC
TRBV28,TRBJ1-1,-,-,CASRRDKKNTEAFF,TGTGCCAGCAGAAGGGACAAAAAGAACACTGAAGCTTTCTTT
TRBV6-5,TRBJ1-3,-,-,CASSYSLAARNTIYF,TGTGCCAGCAGTTACTCTTTGGCCGCGAGAAACACCATATATTTT
TRBV18,TRBJ2-3,TRBD1,-,CASSPTGAYSTDTQYF,TGTGCCAGCTCACCCACAGGGGCCTACTCCACAGATACGCAGTATTTT
TRBV18,TRBJ1-2,-,few,CASSPLDHGYTF,TGTGCCAGCTCACCACTCGACCATGGCTACACCTTC
TRBV18,TRBJ1-4,TRBD1,once,CASSPDITGGTNEKLFF,TGTGCCAGCTCACCGGACATAACAGGGGGCACTAATGAAAAACTGTTTTTT
TRBV7-3,TRBJ2-5,-,-,CASSLQGRGETQYF,TGTGCCAGCAGCTTACAGGGGAGAGGTGAGACCCAGTACTTC
TRBV4-2,TRBJ1-5,-,-,CASSQDRTPFRPQHF,TGTGCCAGCAGCCAAGATCGGACCCCGTTCAGGCCCCAGCATTTT
TRBV7-2,TRBJ2-2,TRBD1,-,CASRPPGTGNTGELFF,TGTGCCAGCAGACCCCCCGGGACAGGCAACACCGGGGAGCTGTTTTTT
TRBV18,TRBJ2-1,TRBD2,-,CASSPRGTSGRDEQFF,TGTGCCAGCTCACCACGGGGGACTAGCGGCAGAGATGAGCAGTTCTTC
TRBV2,TRBJ2-2,TRBD1,-,CASTLSGTGFHGELFF,TGTGCCAGCACCTTGTCCGGGACAGGGTTTCACGGGGAGCTGTTTTTT
TRBV4-2,TRBJ2-6,TRBD1,-,CASSQEGQGFSGANVLTF,TGTGCCAGCAGCCAAGAGGGACAGGGTTTCTCTGGGGCCAACGTCCTGACTTTC
TRBV7-3,TRBJ2-4,TRBD1,-,CASSKGTGENIQYF,TGTGCCAGCAGTAAAGGGACAGGAGAAAACATTCAGTACTTC
TRBV6-1,TRBJ2-1,-,few,CASSVRPGQVDNEQFF,TGTGCCAGCAGTGTTCGACCCGGGCAGGTCGACAATGAGCAGTTCTTC
TRBV5-1,TRBJ2-2,-,-,CASSKGTVPANTGELFF,TGCGCCAGCAGCAAAGGGACCGTCCCTGCCAACACCGGGGAGCTGTTTTTT
TRBV7-9,TRBJ1-1,-,-,CASSPRGFTEAFF,TGTGCCAGCAGCCCTCGGGGCTTCACTGAAGCTTTCTTT
TRBV27,TRBJ1-1,-,once,CASRPTGNTEAFF,TGTGCCAGCAGGCCTACAGGGAACACTGAAGCTTTCTTT
TRBV18,TRBJ2-7,-,-,CASSLHPGTNEQYF,TGTGCCAGCTCACTGCACCCCGGGACAAACGAGCAGTACTTC
TRBV19,TRBJ2-2,-,-,CASSIPGVGTGELFF,TGTGCCAGTAGTATTCCGGGAGTAGGCACCGGGGAGCTGTTTTTT
TRBV28,TRBJ1-2,-,-,CASSLGQYGYTF,TGTGCCAGCTCCCTGGGGCAGTATGGCTACACCTTC
TRBV5-6,TRBJ2-5,-,-,CASSLVRGTNFQETQYF,TGTGCCAGCAGCTTGGTACGGGGGACGAATTTCCAAGAGACCCAGTACTTC
TRBV2,TRBJ2-3,-,-,CASSEELLWTDTQYF,TGTGCCAGCAGTGAAGAACTTCTTTGGACAGATACGCAGTATTTT
TRBV27,TRBJ2-3,TRBD2,-,CARLSSGGGTDTQYF,TGTGCCAGACTCTCTAGCGGGGGGGGGACAGATACGCAGTATTTT
TRBV10-3,TRBJ2-1,TRBD2,-,CAISESGAGAIDEQFF,TGTGCCATCAGTGAGTCAGGAGCGGGAGCGATCGATGAGCAGTTCTTC
TRBV18,TRBJ2-2,TRBD2,-,CASSFGLGGTGELFF,TGTGCCAGCTCATTCGGACTAGGAGGCACCGGGGAGCTGTTTTTT
TRBV2,TRBJ2-7,TRBD1,once,CASSDPGQVGVVFYEQYF,TGTGCCAGCAGTGACCCAGGACAGGTCGGTGTCGTTTTCTACGAGCAGTACTTC
TRBV30,TRBJ2-2,-,-,CAWNLENTGELFF,TGTGCCTGGAACCTAGAGAACACCGGGGAGCTGTTTTTT
TRBV27,TRBJ1-5,-,-,CASSLSWAADQPQHF,TGTGCCAGCAGTTTATCTTGGGCCGCGGATCAGCCCCAGCATTTT
TRBV12-1,TRBJ2-7,-,-,CASSHQITPGLPDGEQYF,TGTGCCAGCAGCCACCAGATTACTCCGGGACTACCTGACGGCGAGCAGTACTTC
TRBV7-3,TRBJ2-1,TRBD1,-,CASSWTGTGVNNEQFF,TGTGCCAGCAGCTGGACCGGGACAGGCGTTAACAATGAGCAGTTCTTC
TRBV27,TRBJ2-6,-,-,CASRISGANVLTF,TGTGCCAGCAGGATCTCTGGGGCCAACGTCCTGACTTTC
TRBV28,TRBJ2-1,TRBD2,-,CASGTGGSGRNEQFF,TGTGCCAGCGGAACGGGAGGTAGCGGGAGAAATGAGCAGTTCTTC
TRBV5-1,TRBJ2-7,-,-,CASSGWGAEYEQYF,TGCGCCAGCAGCGGCTGGGGGGCTGAGTACGAGCAGTACTTC
TRBV6-6,TRBJ2-7,TRBD2,-,CASSEREPHEQYF,TGTGCCAGCAGCGAGCGGGAGCCTCACGAGCAGTACTTC
TRBV6-1,TRBJ2-7,TRBD2,-,CASRMGLGDEQYF,TGTGCCAGCAGGATGGGACTAGGGGACGAGCAGTACTTC
TRBV5-1,TRBJ2-1,-,-,CASSEVGAGYPNEQFF,TGCGCCAGCAGCGAGGTCGGGGCGGGGTACCCCAATGAGCAGTTCTTC
TRBV5-1,TRBJ2-2,-,-,CASSPRGMNTGELFF,TGCGCCAGCAGCCCTAGGGGGATGAACACCGGGGAGCTGTTTTTT
TRBV6-6,TRBJ1-1,-,-,CASSPTANTEAFF,TGTGCCAGCTCTCCGACGGCTAACACTGAAGCTTTCTTT
TRBV28,TRBJ2-7,TRBD2,-,CASSLSSSGASYEQYF,TGTGCCAGCAGTTTGTCTTCTAGCGGGGCATCCTACGAGCAGTACTTC
TRBV5-1,TRBJ2-3,-,-,CASRSTDTQYF,TGCGCCAGCCGCTCCACAGATACGCAGTATTTT
TRBV5-1,TRBJ2-1,TRBD2,-,CASSLTGLAGYNEQFF,TGCGCCAGCAGCTTGACGGGGCTAGCGGGTTACAATGAGCAGTTCTTC
TRBV28,TRBJ1-1,-,-,CASSLLRATEAFF,TGTGCCAGCAGTTTACTCAGGGCAACTGAAGCTTTCTTT
TRBV11-2,TRBJ1-1,TRBD1,-,CASSSWDRGLGEAFF,TGTGCCAGCAGCTCATGGGACAGGGGGTTGGGTGAAGCTTTCTTT
TRBV18,TRBJ2-7,-,-,CASSPILRDEQYF,TGTGCCAGCTCACCCATTCTGAGGGATGAGCAGTACTTC
TRBV2,TRBJ2-3,-,-,CASTRYPDTQYF,TGTGCCAGCACCAGATACCCAGATACGCAGTATTTT
TRBV28,TRBJ2-1,-,-,CASSFPGVRNEQFF,TGTGCCAGCAGTTTTCCCGGGGTCCGCAATGAGCAGTTCTTC
TRBV9,TRBJ2-7,TRBD2,few,CASSRLAGDGEQYF,TGTGCCAGCAGCAGACTAGCGGGAGATGGCGAGCAGTACTTC
TRBV9,TRBJ2-3,-,-,CASSVPSFTDTQYF,TGTGCCAGCAGCGTACCGAGTTTCACAGATACGCAGTATTTT
TRBV19,TRBJ1-4,-,-,CASSPNAKLFF,TGTGCCAGTAGCCCCAACGCAAAACTGTTTTTT
TRBV18,TRBJ2-2,-,-,CASSPRGIANTGELFF,TGTGCCAGCTCACCACGAGGGATCGCGAACACCGGGGAGCTGTTTTTT
TRBV10-3,TRBJ2-7,-,-,CAISGGWGSHYEQYF,TGTGCCATCAGTGGGGGTTGGGGCAGCCACTACGAGCAGTACTTC
TRBV5-1,TRBJ2-2,-,once,CASSGGPPGELFF,TGCGCCAGCAGTGGAGGGCCCCCCGGGGAGCTGTTTTTT
TRBV18,TRBJ2-1,-,-,CASAIERYEQFF,TGTGCCAGCGCAATAGAACGGTATGAGCAGTTCTTC
TRBV28,TRBJ2-5,-,-,CASSFGRAIQETQYF,TGTGCCAGCAGTTTCGGGCGGGCGATACAAGAGACCCAGTACTTC